These 26 T cell receptor beta chains came from one sample sequenced in a study of blood T cell repertoires in COVID-19. Using immunoSEQ multiplex PCR, the repertoire was profiled, and TCRdb retains in-frame clones only, with some absent. The top ten clones hold 6.5% of a sample with approximately 390,000 clones, nearly 90% of them seen once. The sequencing input was peripheral blood. These receptors all come from a young man with active or convalescent COVID-19.

This clone was found once. V gene TRBV5-1 combines with J gene TRBJ2-2; no reliable D call. Trimming stripped 5 bases from V and 4 bases from J, with 9 bases between. Germline-derived CDR1 and CDR2 are SGHRS and YFSETQ. The CDR3 is 13 amino acids. CDR3 residues: CASREQSTGELFF. Here the CDR3 DNA reads TGCGCCAGCAGGGAACAGAGCACCGGGGAGCTGTTTTTT.

The chain is built from TRBV9 and TRBJ2-3; the match to TRBD1 covers 7 bases. The junction had 5 bases not matched to a gene; V was cut back by 0 bases and J by 1 base. CDR1 is SGDLS, CDR2 YYNGEE, per germline. The CDR3 loop spans 16 amino acids. CDR3 in amino acids: CASSVGQGGGTDTQYF. The CDR3 DNA sequence: TGTGCCAGCAGCGTAGGACAGGGCGGCGGCACAGATACGCAGTATTTT.

As for this clone: The identical CDR3 is also encoded by other nucleotide sequences in the sample. The chain joins TRBV7-9 to TRBJ1-1; D gene unclear. The CDR3 is made up of 13 amino acids. The germline V gene has CDR1 SEHNR and CDR2 FQNEAQ (reference sequence). V was clipped by 6 bases and J by 1 base, with 9 bases between them. CDR3 bases: TGTGCCAGCAGTTTCCCAGGGAACACTGAAGCTTTCTTT. This encodes CASSFPGNTEAFF.

The J gene is TRBJ2-7, the V gene TRBV7-9, with 7 bases lining up with TRBD2. Germline V CDR1 and CDR2: SEHNR, FQNEAQ (reference sequence). The CDR3 contains 15 residues. V was pared by 2 bases and J by 7 bases, with 11 bases of the junction left unmatched. The CDR3 spells CASSLSSGDPWEQYF. CDR3 in DNA: TGTGCCAGCAGCTTATCTAGCGGAGACCCTTGGGAGCAGTACTTC.

V usage is TRBV11-3 and J usage is TRBJ1-2, with 7 bases fitting TRBD1. The V segment lost 5 bases and the J segment 8 bases; nucleotides outside the gene matches: 11. CDR3 length equals 14 residues. Germline V lookup: CDR1 SGHNT, CDR2 YENEEA. The CDR3 loop is CASSRDSAGRGYTF. CDR3 bases: TGTGCCAGCAGCAGGGACAGCGCTGGCCGGGGCTACACCTTC.

The CDR3 sequence: CASTQQGGLNTEAFF. CDR3 nucleotide sequence: TGCGCCAGCACCCAACAAGGGGGACTGAACACTGAAGCTTTCTTT. This chain uses TRBV5-1 with TRBJ1-1; D is perhaps TRBD1 (6 bases). Germline V gene lookup returns CDR1 SGHRS and CDR2 YFSETQ. Deletions cut 6 bases from V and 0 bases from J, with 15 bases between. This CDR3 region has 15 residues. Supplemented by reference TRBV5-1 and TRBJ1-1, the full variable domain reads KAGVTQTPRYLIKTRGQQVTLSCSPISGHRSVSWYQQTPGQGLQFLFEYFSETQRNKGNFPGRFSGRQFSNSRSEMNVSTLELGDSALYLCASTQQGGLNTEAFFGQGTRLTVV.

This clone was seen a few times. J is TRBJ2-1 and V is TRBV19; no clear D. From germline, CDR1 is LNHDA and CDR2 SQIVND (reference sequence). V gave up 3 bases and J gave up 4 bases, with 13 bases separating them. CDR3 length: 15 amino acids. The CDR3 DNA follows: TGTGCCAGTAGTATCTCGGGTGCAGCTTACAATGAGCAGTTCTTC. Encoded protein: CASSISGAAYNEQFF.

The chain uses TRBV10-3 and TRBJ2-3; no firm D call. Trimming took off 9 bases at V and 0 bases at J, with 13 bases between the two ends. The CDR3 has 14 amino acids. Germline CDR1 reads ENHRY; CDR2 reads SYGVKD. The CDR3 DNA reads as TGTGCCATTGGCGCGGATACTAGCACAGATACGCAGTATTTT. Amino acids: CAIGADTSTDTQYF.

The V and J genes are TRBV3-1 (or the pseudogene TRBV3-2) and TRBJ2-1; D remains ambiguous. This CDR3 is built from 14 residues. Trimming removed 0 bases from V and 6 bases from J, with 9 bases in between. Germline V gives CDR1 LGHDT, CDR2 YNNKEL (reference sequence). CDR3 sequence: CASSQDLISNEQFF. The CDR3, as DNA: TGTGCCAGCAGCCAAGATTTGATTAGCAATGAGCAGTTCTTC.

This clone was picked up one time. The rearrangement links TRBV27 to TRBJ2-1; 7 bases are a match to TRBD2. CDR3 length: 16 amino acids. V lost 0 bases to trimming and J lost 1 base; unmatched junction nucleotides: 3. CDR1 and CDR2 (germline): MNHEY, SMNVEV (reference sequence). CDR3 nucleotide sequence: TGTGCCAGCAGTTTATCCCAACTAGCGTCCTACAATGAGCAGTTCTTC. Translated: CASSLSQLASYNEQFF.

This clone occurred once. The chain has TRBV28 and TRBJ2-2; no clear D. Germline lookup yields CDR1 MDHEN and CDR2 SYDVKM. Deletions cut 7 bases from V and 1 base from J, with 13 bases between. The CDR3 totals 15 residues. The CDR3 nucleotides read TGTGCCAGCACCCGCCGGAGAAAGAACACCGGGGAGCTGTTTTTT. Residues: CASTRRRKNTGELFF.

This clone appeared a single time. The chain employs TRBV5-5 and TRBJ1-2; 12 bases match TRBD1. V shed 2 bases, J shed 4 bases, and the junction held 6 bases outside the gene matches. The CDR3 covers 16 residues. Germline values: CDR1 SGHKS, CDR2 YYEKEE (reference sequence). CDR3 residues: CASSFNRDRGLYGYTF. The CDR3 nucleotides are TGTGCCAGCAGCTTTAACCGGGACAGGGGGCTCTATGGCTACACCTTC.

The rearrangement joins TRBV18 to TRBJ2-7, with 8 bases fitting TRBD2. CDR1 KGHSH and CDR2 LQKENI come from the germline V gene. V trimming: 3 bases; J trimming: 7 bases; junction bases outside the gene matches: 8. This CDR3 has 14 amino acids. The CDR3 sequence: CASSPGLGGSEQYF. CDR3 DNA: TGTGCCAGCTCACCGGGACTAGGAGGTAGTGAGCAGTACTTC.

V and J are TRBV4-1 and TRBJ1-6; the D is unclear. Trimming removed 0 bases at V and 8 bases at J, with 11 bases between. Germline assignment: CDR1 MGHRA and CDR2 YSYEKL. The CDR3 length is 15 residues. CDR3 sequence reads: CASSQDSQAYSPLHF. The CDR3 region has the DNA TGCGCCAGCAGCCAAGACAGCCAGGCTTATTCACCCCTCCACTTT.

This chain links TRBV14 with TRBJ2-7; TRBD1 matches at 9 bases. There are 15 residues in the CDR3. Germline V lookup: CDR1 SGHDN, CDR2 FVKESK. Losses at the gene ends were 4 bases for V and 3 bases for J; bases not matched to a gene: 7. This chain's CDR3 is CASSRSGQGYYEQYF. DNA of the CDR3: TGTGCCAGCAGCCGGTCGGGACAGGGATACTACGAGCAGTACTTC.

This clone was picked up a small number of times. Other nucleotide sequences in the sample specify the same CDR3. The chain recombines TRBV11-2 with TRBJ2-1; the D gene is possibly TRBD1 (6 bases). Germline CDR1 is SGHAT and CDR2 is FQNNGV. V lost 3 bases to trimming and J lost 4 bases, with 10 bases between them. The CDR3 is made up of 14 amino acids. The CDR3 reads CASSLAGVYNEQFF. In DNA form, the CDR3 reads TGTGCCAGCAGCTTGGCAGGGGTATACAATGAGCAGTTCTTC.

V gene TRBV11-2 combines with J gene TRBJ1-2, with a tentative D call TRBD1 (5 bases). The V gene's germline CDR1 is SGHAT and CDR2 FQNNGV. This CDR3 has 13 amino acids. V was clipped by 3 bases and J by 4 bases, with 9 bases between them. CDR3: CASSFGTGYGYTF. The CDR3, as DNA: TGTGCCAGCAGCTTTGGTACAGGCTATGGCTACACCTTC.

A single count supports this clone. The chain uses TRBV29-1 and TRBJ1-3, with 8 bases matching TRBD1. The trim removed 3 bases at V and 4 bases at J, leaving 5 bases unmatched. The CDR3 is made up of 14 amino acids. Germline-derived CDR1 and CDR2 are SQVTM and ANQGSEA. CDR3 bases: TGCAGCGTTGACCCGACAGGGGACGGAAACACCATATATTTT. It translates to CSVDPTGDGNTIYF. Supplemented by reference TRBV29-1 and TRBJ1-3, the full variable domain reads SAVISQKPSRDICQRGTSLTIQCQVDSQVTMMFWYRQQPGQSLTLIATANQGSEATYESGFVIDKFPISRPNLTFSTLTVSNMSPEDSSIYLCSVDPTGDGNTIYFGEGSWLTVV.

The chain links TRBV5-1 to TRBJ1-2; 10 positions match TRBD1. This CDR3 has 15 amino acids. V shed 6 bases, J shed 3 bases, and the junction held 8 bases outside the gene matches. Looked up from germline, CDR1 is SGHRS and CDR2 is YFSETQ. CDR3 sequence: CASKSGTGDYYGYTF. The CDR3 bases are TGCGCCAGCAAATCGGGGACAGGGGATTACTATGGCTACACCTTC. Variable domain in full (rest from reference TRBV5-1 and TRBJ1-2): KAGVTQTPRYLIKTRGQQVTLSCSPISGHRSVSWYQQTPGQGLQFLFEYFSETQRNKGNFPGRFSGRQFSNSRSEMNVSTLELGDSALYLCASKSGTGDYYGYTFGSGTRLTVV.

The rearrangement uses TRBV19 and TRBJ1-1; possibly TRBD1 for D (6 bases). Trimming pared 4 bases from V and 4 bases from J, leaving 13 bases between. CDR3 length equals 14 residues. Germline CDR1 and CDR2: LNHDA and SQIVND (reference sequence). The CDR3 DNA is TGTGCCAGTAGTACAGGACAGTGGGTCACTGAAGCTTTCTTT. Its protein is CASSTGQWVTEAFF.

The rearrangement joins TRBV10-3 to TRBJ2-7; D remains unclear. CDR3 length: 14 residues. Trimming shortened V by 3 bases and J by 0 bases, and 9 bases separated the two germline ends. In germline, CDR1 is ENHRY, CDR2 SYGVKD. The CDR3 DNA sequence: TGTGCCATCAGTGACCGAGGCGGCTCCTACGAGCAGTACTTC. The encoded protein is CAISDRGGSYEQYF.

This clone occurred once. V gene TRBV4-1 combines with J gene TRBJ1-1; 7 bases line up with TRBD1. Germline V gives CDR1 MGHRA, CDR2 YSYEKL. Losses at the gene ends were 4 bases for V and 2 bases for J; bases not matched to a gene: 4. This CDR3 has 14 residues. The CDR3 loop is CASSPGDSNTEAFF. CDR3 sequence (DNA): TGCGCCAGCAGCCCGGGGGACAGTAACACTGAAGCTTTCTTT.

The chain carries TRBV28 and TRBJ2-1; D ambiguous. Trimming removed 5 bases at V and 2 bases at J, with 16 bases between. The CDR3 loop spans 16 amino acids. CDR1 and CDR2 from the germline V gene are MDHEN and SYDVKM. The CDR3 sequence is CASSPLRQATYNEQFF. Written as DNA, the CDR3 is TGTGCCAGCAGTCCCCTTCGACAAGCCACCTACAATGAGCAGTTCTTC. The whole variable domain, filled in from reference TRBV28 and TRBJ2-1, reads DVKVTQSSRYLVKRTGEKVFLECVQDMDHENMFWYRQDPGLGLRLIYFSYDVKMKEKGDIPEGYSVSREKKERFSLILESASTNQTSMYLCASSPLRQATYNEQFFGPGTRLTVL.

This clone was observed a single time. The V gene is TRBV7-8, the J gene TRBJ1-1; D is ambiguous. The CDR3 is made up of 13 amino acids. From germline, CDR1 is SGHVS and CDR2 FQNEAQ. Trimming shortened V by 7 bases and J by 7 bases, and 16 bases separated the two germline ends. The CDR3 protein is CASISPLSHEAFF. The CDR3 DNA reads TGTGCCAGCATTAGTCCCCTTTCCCATGAAGCTTTCTTT.

This clone was recorded a few times. The chain carries TRBV28 and TRBJ2-7; D is ambiguous. The germline gives CDR1 MDHEN, CDR2 SYDVKM. Trimming shortened V by 8 bases and J by 4 bases, and 9 bases separated the two germline ends. The CDR3 covers 11 residues. DNA for the CDR3: TGTGCCAGCGCCGGTCTATACGAGCAGTACTTC. This encodes CASAGLYEQYF.

This chain connects TRBV9 to TRBJ1-2, with D tentatively TRBD1 (5 bases). V lost 3 bases, J lost 4 bases, and 13 bases lay in between. Per the germline V gene, CDR1 is SGDLS and CDR2 is YYNGEE. This CDR3 contains 14 residues. The CDR3 loop is CASSATTALYGYTF. CDR3 coding DNA: TGTGCCAGCAGCGCGACGACAGCACTCTATGGCTACACCTTC.